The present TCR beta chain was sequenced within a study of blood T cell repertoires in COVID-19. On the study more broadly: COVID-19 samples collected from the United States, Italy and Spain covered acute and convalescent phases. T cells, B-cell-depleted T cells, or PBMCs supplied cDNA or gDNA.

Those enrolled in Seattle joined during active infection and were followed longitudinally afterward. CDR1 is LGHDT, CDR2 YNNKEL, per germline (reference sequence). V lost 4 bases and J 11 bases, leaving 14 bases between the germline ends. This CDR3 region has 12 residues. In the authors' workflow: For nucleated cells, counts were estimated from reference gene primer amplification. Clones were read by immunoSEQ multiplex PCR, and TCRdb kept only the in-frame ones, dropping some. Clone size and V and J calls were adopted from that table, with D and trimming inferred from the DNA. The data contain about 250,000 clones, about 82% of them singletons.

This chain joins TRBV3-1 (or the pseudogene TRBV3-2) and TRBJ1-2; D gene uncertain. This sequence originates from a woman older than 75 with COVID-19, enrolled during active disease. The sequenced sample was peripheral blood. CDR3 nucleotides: TGTGCCAGCAGCCGGAGCTCGGAGAGGTACACCTTC. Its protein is CASSRSSERYTF.